One and the same sample provided the 8 T cell receptor beta chains below, sequenced in a study of identical twins. TCRdb independently ran MiXCR on the 5' RACE reads; one entry per CDR3 protein. The sample holds 500,000 to 550,000 distinct CDR3 sequences, 22% seen once. These sequences were also reported in another study, on T cells expressing NK-cell markers.

Sequencing used CD4+ T cells sorted from blood. The receptors here all came from a woman between 18 and 29 years old in good health.

This chain joins TRBV7-2 and TRBJ2-5, with 7 bases matching TRBD2. The V gene's germline CDR1 is SGHTA and CDR2 FQGNSA. V dropped 8 bases and J dropped 5; count of bases not matched to a gene: 5. The CDR3 runs 12 residues. The CDR3, as DNA: TGTGCCAGCGTCTCGCGGGGGGAGACCCAGTACTTC. Its protein is CASVSRGETQYF.

This rearrangement joins TRBV11-3 to TRBJ2-3; TRBD2 aligns across 11 bases. V was clipped by 4 bases and J by 0 bases; unmatched bases: 3. CDR3 size: 16 residues. Germline CDR1 is SGHNT and CDR2 is YENEEA. CDR3 in DNA: TGTGCCAGCAGCTCTCTAGCGGGGGGTAGCACAGATACGCAGTATTTT. This translates into CASSSLAGGSTDTQYF.

This clonotype has just a few counts. The V and J genes are TRBV20-1 and TRBJ1-1; 8 nucleotides align to TRBD1. The CDR3 loop spans 14 amino acids. The germline gives CDR1 DFQATT, CDR2 SNEGSKA (reference sequence). Trimming cost V 2 bases and J 5 bases; bases outside gene matches: 7. This chain's CDR3 is CSARFDRGKTEAFF. The DNA of the CDR3 is TGCAGTGCTAGATTCGACAGGGGAAAAACTGAAGCTTTCTTT.

This clonotype was found a few times. The CDR3 bases are TGTGCCAGCAGTCAACAACGGACCACCTACGAGCAGTACTTC. It codes for CASSQQRTTYEQYF. The chain uses TRBV6-1 and TRBJ2-7, with unresolved D. From germline, CDR1 is MNHNS and CDR2 SASEGT. V lost 5 bases, J lost 2 bases, and 13 bases lay in between. The CDR3 contains 14 residues.

The J gene is TRBJ2-3, the V gene TRBV6-5; TRBD1 agrees at 11 bases. CDR3 size: 16 residues. Trimming removed 2 bases from V and 4 bases from J; junction bases left unmatched: 5. The germline CDR1 and CDR2 sequences are MNHEY and SVGAGI. The CDR3 DNA reads as TGTGCCAGCAGTTACCCAAGGACAGGGGGCCCAGATACGCAGTATTTT. Its translation: CASSYPRTGGPDTQYF.

This rearrangement joins TRBV18 to TRBJ2-2; D remains ambiguous. CDR3 length: 16 amino acids. Trimming left V 0 bases short and J 5 bases short, with 13 bases between. Per germline, CDR1 KGHSH and CDR2 LQKENI. The CDR3, as DNA: TGTGCCAGCTCACCACCGATAAAGAGATATACCGGGGAGCTGTTTTTT. Translating it yields CASSPPIKRYTGELFF.

The V and J genes are TRBV20-1 and TRBJ2-1, with a tentative D call TRBD2 (6 bases). The CDR3 spans 14 residues. Trimming left V 7 bases short and J 5 bases short, with 18 bases between. Germline assignment: CDR1 DFQATT and CDR2 SNEGSKA (reference sequence). This CDR3 reads CSVETSRRNNEQFF. The CDR3 bases are TGCAGTGTCGAGACTAGTAGGAGAAACAATGAGCAGTTCTTC.

In this sample, this clonotype turned up a few times. The chain is built from TRBV7-2 and TRBJ1-5; D remains unclear. This CDR3 has 14 amino acids. Germline lookup yields CDR1 SGHTA and CDR2 FQGNSA. V lost 1 base, J lost 2 bases, and 6 bases lay in between. CDR3 DNA sequence: TGTGCCAGCAGCTTAGAAAGGGGCAATCAGCCCCAGCATTTT. Amino acids: CASSLERGNQPQHF.